Shown below are 24 T cell receptor beta chains from a single sample sequenced in a study of blood T cell repertoires in COVID-19 (TCRdb year 2020). Library preparation was by the immunoSEQ multiplex PCR assay. As stored in TCRdb, this immuneACCESS dataset retains in-frame rearrangements with V and J assigned. A fraction of the clones does not appear; measured against another copy, unresolved V genes explain less than half of the discrepancy, and the remainder lacks a known reason. The sample table shows hundreds of thousands of clones, and 81% are seen once. Jointly, the top ten make up around 7% of the sample. The sample taken for sequencing was peripheral blood. The receptors were gathered from an elderly woman with COVID-19, enrolled during active disease.

The gene calls are TRBV6-5 and TRBJ1-1; D is unresolved. V shed 0 bases and J shed 1 base, with 12 bases lying between them. CDR3 length equals 16 residues. Germline values: CDR1 MNHEY, CDR2 SVGAGI. CDR3 sequence: CASSYSIGRQNTEAFF. CDR3 DNA sequence: TGTGCCAGCAGTTACTCCATTGGGCGTCAGAACACTGAAGCTTTCTTT.

This chain connects TRBV28 to TRBJ2-5; tentative D call: TRBD1 (7 bases). Trimming left V 5 bases short and J 3 bases short, with 16 bases between. CDR1 and CDR2 (germline): MDHEN, SYDVKM. CDR3 length: 15 residues. The CDR3 sequence is CASSPRGTAKETQYF. CDR3 DNA sequence: TGTGCCAGCAGTCCCCGGGGGACAGCGAAAGAGACCCAGTACTTC. The full variable domain, in which reference TRBV28 and TRBJ2-5 provide the parts outside the CDR3, is DVKVTQSSRYLVKRTGEKVFLECVQDMDHENMFWYRQDPGLGLRLIYFSYDVKMKEKGDIPEGYSVSREKKERFSLILESASTNQTSMYLCASSPRGTAKETQYFGPGTRLLVL.

This clone was picked up one time. Here the CDR3 reads CASSAARDYEQFF. The CDR3 coding sequence is TGCGCCAGCAGTGCTGCTAGGGACTATGAGCAGTTCTTC. The J gene is TRBJ2-1, the V gene TRBV10-2, with D maybe TRBD2 (6 bases). The CDR3 loop spans 13 amino acids. V was pared by 4 bases and J by 8 bases, with 12 bases between. CDR1 and CDR2 (germline): WSHSY, SAAADI.

The CDR3 bases are TGCAGTGCCCGAGGTAACGAGCAGTACTTC. This codes for CSARGNEQYF. The J gene is TRBJ2-7, the V gene TRBV20-1; D not certain. The CDR3 sequence is 10 residues long. Germline CDR1 reads DFQATT; CDR2 reads SNEGSKA (reference sequence). Deletions cut 6 bases from V and 5 bases from J, with 8 bases between.

In the case of this clone: Other DNA sequences in the same sample also yield this CDR3. V is TRBV7-8 and J is TRBJ2-7; maybe TRBD1 (6 bases). Germline lookup yields CDR1 SGHVS and CDR2 FQNEAQ. CDR3 length: 16 amino acids. V was pared by 4 bases and J by 4 bases, with 20 bases between. The CDR3 loop reads CASSSPPGQGVYEQYF. CDR3 in DNA: TGTGCCAGCAGCTCACCACCGGGACAAGGGGTGTACGAGCAGTACTTC.

This clone turned up a few times. The chain is built from TRBV29-1 and TRBJ1-1, with TRBD1 matching 7 bases. There are 13 residues in the CDR3. Germline assignment: CDR1 SQVTM and CDR2 ANQGSEA. Trimming took 5 bases from V and 7 from J; bases not matched to a gene: 10. The CDR3 loop reads CSVIPGTVGEAFF. In nucleotides, the CDR3 is TGCAGCGTTATCCCCGGGACAGTTGGTGAAGCTTTCTTT.

The rearrangement uses TRBV5-6 and TRBJ2-2, with D tentatively TRBD1 (6 bases). V gave up 4 bases and J gave up 5 bases, with 21 bases separating them. Germline CDR1 reads SGHDT; CDR2 reads YYEEEE. There are 17 residues in the CDR3. In nucleotides, the CDR3 is TGTGCCAGCAGCAGGGCAGGGGATGCCGGATATACCGGGGAGCTGTTTTTT. Residues: CASSRAGDAGYTGELFF.

The chain employs TRBV7-2 and TRBJ1-4; D unresolved. This CDR3 comprises 14 residues. Germline CDR1 is SGHTA and CDR2 is FQGNSA. V dropped 5 bases and J dropped 0 bases, with 7 bases sitting between them. CDR3 protein: CASSPSATNEKLFF. CDR3 DNA: TGTGCCAGCAGCCCCTCTGCAACTAATGAAAAACTGTTTTTT.

This clone occurred once. The chain combines TRBV7-9 with TRBJ2-2, with D tentatively TRBD1 (5 bases). Germline V gene data show CDR1 as SEHNR and CDR2 as FQNEAQ (reference sequence). Trimming took off 2 bases at V and 6 bases at J, with 13 bases between the two ends. The length of the CDR3 is 15 residues. The CDR3 bases are TGTGCCAGCAGCTTAAAAACAGGTCAGCCCGGGGAGCTGTTTTTT. It translates to CASSLKTGQPGELFF.

This clone was detected once. The chain is built from TRBV28 and TRBJ1-3; D may be TRBD1 (5 bases). This CDR3 contains 15 residues. V gave up 4 bases and J gave up 3 bases, with 13 bases separating them. The germline CDR1 and CDR2 sequences are MDHEN and SYDVKM. The CDR3 DNA reads TGTGCCAGCAGTTGGGGGGTAGTAGATGGAAACACCATATATTTT. Amino acid sequence: CASSWGVVDGNTIYF.

This chain uses TRBV3-1 (or the pseudogene TRBV3-2) with TRBJ2-2; D is possibly TRBD2 (6 bases). The CDR3 sequence is 16 residues long. Trimming removed 4 bases from V and 3 bases from J, with 15 bases in between. Per the germline V gene, CDR1 is LGHDT and CDR2 is YNNKEL (reference sequence). CDR3 protein: CASSPQGGPYTGELFF. The CDR3 DNA is TGTGCCAGCAGCCCGCAAGGAGGGCCCTACACCGGGGAGCTGTTTTTT.

For the CDR3, the DNA is TGTGCCAGCAGCTTGAACGGGGTCTCCTACAATGAGCAGTTCTTC. Protein product: CASSLNGVSYNEQFF. V gene TRBV11-2 combines with J gene TRBJ2-1, with D possibly matching TRBD2 (5 bases). The germline CDR1 and CDR2 sequences are SGHAT and FQNNGV. Trimming removed 3 bases at V and 0 bases at J, with 9 bases between. This CDR3 has 15 residues.

The rearrangement uses TRBV5-6 and TRBJ2-1; D is perhaps TRBD2 (7 bases). Looked up from germline, CDR1 is SGHDT and CDR2 is YYEEEE. This CDR3 spans 15 amino acids. The V gene lost 3 bases and the J gene lost 0 bases, with 10 bases spanning the gap. The CDR3 DNA sequence: TGTGCCAGCAGCTCGGGGGGCAACTCCTACAATGAGCAGTTCTTC. It is translated as CASSSGGNSYNEQFF.

The chain uses TRBV5-5 and TRBJ1-5; no clear D. Trimming shortened V by 4 bases and J by 7 bases, and 15 bases separated the two germline ends. CDR1 and CDR2 (germline): SGHKS, YYEKEE (reference sequence). CDR3 length: 14 residues. The CDR3 loop reads CASSPYGREQPQHF. Here the CDR3 DNA reads TGTGCCAGCAGCCCCTATGGGAGGGAGCAGCCCCAGCATTTT.

This clone was seen a single time. The chain employs TRBV12-2 and TRBJ2-3; TRBD2 reflects the table's D call only, with no check against the DNA. TRBV12-2 is marked as a pseudogene. The CDR3 is 19 amino acids. This CDR3 is CASRLAIRSGGGKEDTQYF. CDR3 sequence (DNA): TGTGCAAGTCGCTTAGCGATAAGGTCGGGAGGGGGGAAGGAAGATACGCAGTATTTT.

The V gene is TRBV19, the J gene TRBJ1-2, with 12 bases that match TRBD1. The ends lost 5 bases at V and 3 bases at J; junction bases unmatched: 7. The CDR3 has 16 residues. Per the germline V gene, CDR1 is LNHDA and CDR2 is SQIVND (reference sequence). CDR3 in DNA: TGTGCCAGTAGTCAAGGGACAGGGGGCGCGGACTATGGCTACACCTTC. This sequence encodes CASSQGTGGADYGYTF.

The chain joins TRBV9 to TRBJ2-3; 7 bases map to TRBD2. Trimming took 0 bases from V and 0 from J; bases not matched to a gene: 4. From germline, CDR1 is SGDLS and CDR2 YYNGEE. This CDR3 is built from 16 residues. The CDR3 sequence: CASSVEGAGSTDTQYF. The DNA of the CDR3 is TGTGCCAGCAGCGTAGAGGGAGCGGGGAGCACAGATACGCAGTATTTT. The complete variable domain, with remaining parts taken from reference TRBV9 and TRBJ2-3, reads DSGVTQTPKHLITATGQRVTLRCSPRSGDLSVYWYQQSLDQGLQFLIQYYNGEERAKGNILERFSAQQFPDLHSELNLSSLELGDSALYFCASSVEGAGSTDTQYFGPGTRLTVL.

The V and J genes are TRBV7-9 and TRBJ1-6; weak D call: TRBD1 (5 bases). This CDR3 comprises 15 residues. Looked up from germline, CDR1 is SEHNR and CDR2 is FQNEAQ (reference sequence). Deletions cut 10 bases from V and 5 bases from J, with 18 bases between. For the CDR3, the DNA is TGTGCCACCAACCCCCTGACAGCAAATAATTCACCCCTCCACTTT. Its protein is CATNPLTANNSPLHF.

This chain links TRBV12-3 or TRBV12-4 with TRBJ1-5; D remains ambiguous. V was cut by 7 bases and J by 4 bases, with 8 bases left in between. The CDR3 runs to 12 residues. The CDR3 protein is CASTKRNQPQHF. CDR3 nucleotide sequence: TGTGCCAGCACCAAGAGGAATCAGCCCCAGCATTTT.

This rearrangement joins TRBV6-6 to TRBJ1-1, with D possibly TRBD1 on 5 matching bases. Trimming took 2 bases from V and 1 from J, leaving 8 bases between them. The CDR3 runs 14 residues. Per the germline V gene, CDR1 is MNHNY and CDR2 is SVGAGI (reference sequence). CDR3 in amino acids: CASSYMGRNTEAFF. CDR3 in DNA: TGTGCCAGCAGTTACATGGGGCGGAACACTGAAGCTTTCTTT.

This clone came up once. The chain employs TRBV18 and TRBJ1-2; 10 nucleotides agree with TRBD1. Germline values: CDR1 KGHSH, CDR2 LQKENI. Germline trimming cut 3 bases from V and 8 bases from J; bases unmatched to any gene: 12. The CDR3 consists of 16 residues. The CDR3 here is CASSPMTGGESWGYTF. In nucleotides, the CDR3 is TGTGCCAGCTCACCTATGACAGGGGGCGAATCGTGGGGCTACACCTTC.

J is TRBJ1-1 and V is TRBV21-1. TRBV21-1 is flagged as a pseudogene. The CDR3 runs 14 residues. The CDR3 loop is CASSKTAMNTEAFF. The CDR3 DNA sequence: TGTGCCAGCAGCAAAACTGCCATGAACACTGAAGCTTTCTTT.

This rearrangement joins TRBV28 to TRBJ2-2; D might be TRBD1 (7 bases). Per the germline V gene, CDR1 is MDHEN and CDR2 is SYDVKM. Deletions cut 6 bases from V and 9 bases from J, with 11 bases between. The CDR3 covers 12 residues. The CDR3 spells CASSGGGRELFF. As DNA, the CDR3 is TGTGCCAGCAGCGGAGGGGGCCGGGAGCTGTTTTTT.

The V gene is TRBV28, the J gene TRBJ2-7; D is possibly TRBD2 (6 bases). Germline V gene sequence: CDR1 MDHEN, CDR2 SYDVKM. Trimming took off 3 bases at V and 1 base at J, with 10 bases between the two ends. This CDR3 has 14 residues. CDR3 loop: CASSFPTSSYEQYF. CDR3 coding DNA: TGTGCCAGCAGTTTTCCGACTAGTTCCTACGAGCAGTACTTC.